This T cell receptor beta chain derives from a study of blood T cells in healthy people across ages. The germline V gene encodes CDR1 SGHTA and CDR2 FQGNSA. CDR3 length: 16 residues. The ends lost 2 bases at V and 3 bases at J; junction bases unmatched: 7. Caucasian, healthy and from Russia, the donors were aged between about 6 and 100. Primed by a sample-barcoded 5' primer and a J-beta primer mix, a second PCR proceeded for roughly 6 to 12 cycles. TCRdb reprocessed the 5' RACE reads via MiXCR and lists one record per CDR3 protein. This repertoire shows fewer than 900,000 distinct CDR3 sequences, around 40% found once; its top ten account for more than 20%.

The specimen sequenced was blood. This chain connects TRBV7-2 to TRBJ2-3, with TRBD1 matching over 8 bases. The clonotype was recovered from a woman in her sixties in good health. CDR3 protein: CASSLRTGFVTDTQYF. The CDR3, as DNA: TGTGCCAGCAGCTTAAGGACAGGGTTTGTAACAGATACGCAGTATTTT.